This note documents a single TCR beta chain sequence. These data originate in a study of CD8+CD57+ T cells in acquired aplastic anemia. Genomic DNA constituted the template upon which TCR beta VDJ and CDR3 profiling was performed. Using its own MiXCR run on the reads, TCRdb lists one record per CDR3 protein. The sample lists fewer than 250,000 distinct CDR3 sequences, about 53% occurring once. The germline V and J ends were trimmed by 7 bases and 2 bases, with 20 bases remaining between them. This CDR3 has 16 residues. Germline V gene sequence: CDR1 SGDLS, CDR2 YYNGEE. Sequenced sample: sorted CD4+, CD8+, or CD8+CD57+ T cells (not recorded which) from PBMCs. The chain carries TRBV9 and TRBJ2-3, with D maybe TRBD2 (6 bases). The receptor was derived from a human donor in good health, serving as a control. The CDR3 DNA is TGTGCCAGCTCACCAATGGACCCGGGGGTCACAGATACGCAGTATTTT. Protein sequence: CASSPMDPGVTDTQYF.